The 3 T cell receptor beta chains given below trace back to one sample, sequenced in a study of shared clonotypes between healthy human individuals. Method: immunoSEQ multiplex PCR; TCRdb's copy keeps in-frame clones and lacks some. Altogether a few million clones are present, just under 95% being singletons, with the ten largest covering about 1.7%. The naive CD8 subset, CD45RO-negative cells positively selected for CCR7, excluded terminally differentiated effector memory CD45RA+ cells. The specimen was naive CD8+ T cells from PBMCs. The source is a man between 18 and 29 years old in good health. Some clones in this sample may be carry-over from other donors' samples.

This chain joins TRBV15 and TRBJ1-5; weak D call: TRBD1 (5 bases). This CDR3 spans 19 amino acids. In germline, CDR1 is LNHNV, CDR2 YYDKDF (reference sequence). V was pared by 5 bases and J by 0 bases, with 23 bases between. CDR3 DNA sequence: TGTGCCACCAGCCCTCCGGGGGGGATCGGCAGTTATAGCAATCAGCCCCAGCATTTT. As protein: CATSPPGGIGSYSNQPQHF.

V is TRBV5-4 and J is TRBJ2-7; D is unclear. The CDR3 consists of 12 residues. Germline CDR1 reads SGHNT; CDR2 reads YYREEE (reference sequence). V gave up 4 bases and J gave up 3 bases, with 8 bases separating them. CDR3 nucleotides: TGTGCCAGCAGCCTGCAGAGCTACGAGCAGTACTTC. This codes for CASSLQSYEQYF.

A single count supports this clone. The V and J genes are TRBV10-3 and TRBJ2-2; 7 nucleotides align to TRBD2. The CDR3 extends over 15 amino acids. After removal of 4 bases from V and 4 bases from J, the junction contained 6 bases not matched to a gene. CDR1 and CDR2 from the germline V gene are ENHRY and SYGVKD. The CDR3 region has the DNA TGTGCCATCAGTGGCGGTGCGGGAGTCACCGGGGAGCTGTTTTTT. Protein product: CAISGGAGVTGELFF.